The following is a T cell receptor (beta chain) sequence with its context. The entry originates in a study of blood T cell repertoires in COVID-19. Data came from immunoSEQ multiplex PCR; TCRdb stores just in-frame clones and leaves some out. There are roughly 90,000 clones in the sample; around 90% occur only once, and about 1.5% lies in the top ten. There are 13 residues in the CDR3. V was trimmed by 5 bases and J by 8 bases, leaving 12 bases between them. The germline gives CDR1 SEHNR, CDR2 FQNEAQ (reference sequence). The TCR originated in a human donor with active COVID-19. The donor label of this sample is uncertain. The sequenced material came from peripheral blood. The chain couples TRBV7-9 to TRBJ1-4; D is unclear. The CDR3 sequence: CASSNPRGEKLFF. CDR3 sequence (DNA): TGTGCCAGCAGCAACCCTCGAGGCGAAAAACTGTTTTTT.